The T cell receptor beta chain under discussion was sequenced for a study of cytomegalovirus exposure and HLA in healthy donors. The wider study: Of all 400 or so donors who were genotyped, roughly 85% belonged to the Caucasian-associated ancestry cluster. Study-wide findings and caveats: The listing of roughly 160 TCR beta chains classed them as cytomegalovirus-associated. An observed cluster of highly shared sequence variants was recorded as a likely sequencing artifact. Most subjects had HLA-A and HLA-B alleles reportedly predicted accurately by TCR beta sequences.

Vbeta (60) and Jbeta (13) primers were used in the PCR. Clones were read by immunoSEQ multiplex PCR, and TCRdb kept only the in-frame ones, dropping some. The sample gives approximately 160,000 clones, approximately 80% of which show up once; 1.6% is in the top ten. With regard to this clone: Its antigen is unidentified.

V gave up 2 bases and J gave up 2 bases; unmatched junction bases: 5. The germline gives CDR1 MGHDK, CDR2 SYGVNS. The CDR3 runs to 15 residues. Specimen: PBMCs. The chain links TRBV25-1 to TRBJ1-1; 7 bases are shared with TRBD1. This TCR was sampled from a woman in her twenties or thirties in good health and CMV-seronegative. CDR3 coding DNA: TGTGCCAGCAGTGAACACAACAGGGGCAACACTGAAGCTTTCTTT. This sequence encodes CASSEHNRGNTEAFF.